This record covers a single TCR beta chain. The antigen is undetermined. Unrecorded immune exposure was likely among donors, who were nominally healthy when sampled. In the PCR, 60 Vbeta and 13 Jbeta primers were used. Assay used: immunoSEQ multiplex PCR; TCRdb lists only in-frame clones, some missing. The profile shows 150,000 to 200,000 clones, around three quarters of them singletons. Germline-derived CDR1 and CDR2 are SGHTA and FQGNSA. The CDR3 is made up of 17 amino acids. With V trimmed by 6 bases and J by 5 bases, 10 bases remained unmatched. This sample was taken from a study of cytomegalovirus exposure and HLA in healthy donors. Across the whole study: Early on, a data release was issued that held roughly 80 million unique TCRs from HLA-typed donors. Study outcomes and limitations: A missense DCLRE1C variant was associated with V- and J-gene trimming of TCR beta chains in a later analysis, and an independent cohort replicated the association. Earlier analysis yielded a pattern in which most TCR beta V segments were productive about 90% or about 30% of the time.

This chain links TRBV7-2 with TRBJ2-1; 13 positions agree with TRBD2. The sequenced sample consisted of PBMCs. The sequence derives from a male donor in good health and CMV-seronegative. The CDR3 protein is CASRDQWTSGGHNEQFF. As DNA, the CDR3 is TGTGCCAGCAGGGACCAATGGACTAGCGGGGGCCACAATGAGCAGTTCTTC.